These 26 T cell receptor beta chains originate from one sample sequenced in a study of identifying expanded T cells in peripheral blood. Assay used: immunoSEQ multiplex PCR; TCRdb lists only in-frame clones, some missing. The data show 100,000 to 150,000 clones, around 84% seen once. The specimen was blood. The receptor set was obtained from a person between 18 and 75 years old in good health.

The CDR3 region is CASSLGRLTTRRNTEAFF. For the CDR3, the DNA is TGCGCCAGCAGCTTGGGTAGACTCACCACCCGTAGGAACACTGAAGCTTTCTTT. The chain joins TRBV5-1 to TRBJ1-1; the D is unclear. The CDR3 is 18 residues long. Germline values: CDR1 SGHRS, CDR2 YFSETQ. Deletions cut 0 bases from V and 1 base from J, with 19 bases between.

J is TRBJ1-2 and V is TRBV6-6; no reliable D call. Germline CDR1 MNHNY, CDR2 SVGAGI (reference sequence). V was trimmed by 7 bases and J by 6 bases, leaving 15 bases between them. The CDR3 contains 13 residues. CDR3 region: CASTESVLDGYTF. The CDR3 nucleotides read TGTGCCAGCACAGAAAGCGTTTTGGATGGCTACACCTTC.

This chain connects TRBV6-5 to TRBJ1-1, with D possibly matching TRBD1 (6 bases). CDR1 and CDR2 (germline): MNHEY, SVGAGI. V lost 0 bases to trimming and J lost 4 bases, with 15 bases between them. The CDR3 is 16 residues long. This chain's CDR3 is CASSYSRGTGLTEAFF. The DNA for the CDR3 is TGTGCCAGCAGTTACTCGAGGGGAACAGGGCTCACTGAAGCTTTCTTT.

The V and J genes are TRBV5-8 and TRBJ1-6; D ambiguous. This CDR3 comprises 13 residues. V was shortened by 0 bases and J by 10 bases, with 8 bases between the two germline ends. Germline-derived CDR1 and CDR2 are SGHTS and YDEGEE. The CDR3 DNA is TGTGCCAGCAGCTTGGCTTCAGTATCACCCCTCCACTTT. Residues: CASSLASVSPLHF.

V is TRBV5-1 and J is TRBJ2-6; TRBD1 matches 8 bases. Germline-derived CDR1 and CDR2 are SGHRS and YFSETQ. CDR3 length equals 18 residues. Losses at the gene ends were 5 bases for V and 1 base for J; bases not matched to a gene: 11. CDR3 region: CASSDPGQAVSGANVLTF. CDR3 bases: TGCGCCAGCAGTGATCCGGGACAGGCTGTATCTGGGGCCAACGTCCTGACTTTC.

This chain joins TRBV27 and TRBJ1-1; 10 bases align to TRBD1. V shed 6 bases and J 5 bases; nucleotides not matched to a gene: 9. Germline V lookup: CDR1 MNHEY, CDR2 SMNVEV (reference sequence). This CDR3 region has 15 residues. The CDR3, as DNA: TGTGCCAGCAGCCCCTTGACAGGGGGCCATACTGAAGCTTTCTTT. Translation gives CASSPLTGGHTEAFF.

This clone was found a few times. The chain couples TRBV7-8 to TRBJ2-1; 9 nucleotides agree with TRBD1. Germline values: CDR1 SGHVS, CDR2 FQNEAQ. The length of the CDR3 is 15 residues. Losses at the gene ends were 4 bases for V and 3 bases for J; bases not matched to a gene: 4. In nucleotides, the CDR3 is TGTGCCAGCAGCTCGAACAGGGGGCACTACAATGAGCAGTTCTTC. It is translated as CASSSNRGHYNEQFF.

The chain carries TRBV7-8 and TRBJ2-3; TRBD2 agrees at 12 bases. Trimming cost V 4 bases and J 0 bases; bases outside gene matches: 2. Germline lookup yields CDR1 SGHVS and CDR2 FQNEAQ. This CDR3 is built from 16 residues. The CDR3 nucleotides are TGTGCCAGCAGCTCCGGACTAGCGGGGAGCACAGATACGCAGTATTTT. This sequence encodes CASSSGLAGSTDTQYF. The full variable domain, with the rest looked up from reference TRBV7-8 and TRBJ2-3, is GAGVSQSPRYKVAKRGQDVALRCDPISGHVSLFWYQQALGQGPEFLTYFQNEAQLDKSGLPSDRFFAERPEGSVSTLKIQRTQQEDSAVYLCASSSGLAGSTDTQYFGPGTRLTVL.

V usage is TRBV7-9 and J usage is TRBJ2-5; D unclear. CDR3 length: 15 amino acids. In germline, CDR1 is SEHNR, CDR2 FQNEAQ (reference sequence). The germline V and J ends were trimmed by 0 bases and 4 bases, with 12 bases remaining between them. In DNA, the CDR3 is TGTGCCAGCAGCTTAGCCGGTGCCAGAGGAGAGACCCAGTACTTC. It is translated as CASSLAGARGETQYF.

The V gene is TRBV2, the J gene TRBJ1-1, with D possibly being TRBD1 (6 bases). The CDR3 has 12 residues. V dropped 8 bases and J dropped 4 bases, with 11 bases sitting between them. Germline V gene data show CDR1 as SNHLY and CDR2 as FYNNEI. In nucleotides, the CDR3 is TGTGCCAGCGACGGGACACTCACTGAAGCTTTCTTT. As protein: CASDGTLTEAFF.

The rearrangement joins TRBV11-3 to TRBJ2-2; tentative D call: TRBD2 (5 bases). CDR1 is SGHNT, CDR2 YENEEA, per germline. The V gene lost 9 bases and the J gene lost 1 base, with 15 bases spanning the gap. The CDR3 spans 15 residues. Here the CDR3 reads CASEPGILNTGELFF. For the CDR3, the DNA is TGTGCCAGTGAGCCCGGGATTCTGAACACCGGGGAGCTGTTTTTT.

V is TRBV9 and J is TRBJ1-2; D gene ambiguous. CDR1 and CDR2 (germline): SGDLS, YYNGEE. V dropped 0 bases and J dropped 14 bases, with 14 bases sitting between them. The CDR3 loop spans 12 amino acids. In DNA form, the CDR3 reads TGTGCCAGCAGCGTAGGTCAGGTCTCTTGGACCTTC. This encodes CASSVGQVSWTF.

The gene calls are TRBV6-6 and TRBJ1-2, with D possibly being TRBD1 (5 bases). Germline values: CDR1 MNHNY, CDR2 SVGAGI (reference sequence). The CDR3 runs 13 residues. V lost 5 bases and J 4 bases, leaving 11 bases between the germline ends. CDR3: CASSPQELYGYTF. CDR3 in DNA: TGTGCCAGCAGTCCACAGGAGCTCTATGGCTACACCTTC.

The chain links TRBV6-5 to TRBJ1-6; D is undetermined. The CDR3 consists of 16 residues. V was pared by 0 bases and J by 6 bases, with 12 bases between. The germline V gene has CDR1 MNHEY and CDR2 SVGAGI. As DNA, the CDR3 is TGTGCCAGCAGTTACTCGAGCAGGCCTGCTAATTCACCCCTCCACTTT. The encoded protein is CASSYSSRPANSPLHF.

The chain uses TRBV23-1 and TRBJ1-5, with D unresolved. TRBV23-1 is an open reading frame, and its role is uncertain. Trimming removed 2 bases from V and 6 bases from J, with 26 bases in between. CDR3 size: 19 residues. The CDR3: CASSQTPEKQRTNGQPQHF. CDR3 DNA sequence: TGCGCCAGCAGTCAAACCCCGGAGAAACAAAGAACAAACGGTCAGCCCCAGCATTTT.

This chain joins TRBV6-5 and TRBJ1-2; no clear D gene. CDR1 and CDR2 (germline): MNHEY, SVGAGI. The CDR3 covers 12 residues. V lost 4 bases, J lost 8 bases, and 11 bases lay in between. The CDR3 is CASSWTGGGYTF. For the CDR3, the DNA is TGTGCCAGCAGTTGGACCGGCGGCGGCTACACCTTC.

The gene calls are TRBV11-3 and TRBJ1-4; a possible D gene is TRBD1 (5 bases). The germline V and J ends were trimmed by 1 base and 12 bases, with 12 bases remaining between them. CDR1 is SGHNT and CDR2 is YENEEA in the germline V gene. This CDR3 is 13 amino acids long. The CDR3 DNA reads TGTGCCAGCAGCTTAGTGGTCCGGGACCAACTGTTTTTT. Its translation is CASSLVVRDQLFF. The full variable domain, with the rest looked up from reference TRBV11-3 and TRBJ1-4, is EAGVVQSPRYKIIEKKQPVAFWCNPISGHNTLYWYLQNLGQGPELLIRYENEEAVDDSQLPKDRFSAERLKGVDSTLKIQPAELGDSAVYLCASSLVVRDQLFFGSGTQLSVL.

The chain has TRBV11-1 and TRBJ2-6, with TRBD1 identical over 8 bases. CDR1 SGHAT and CDR2 FQDESV come from the germline V gene (reference sequence). V was pared by 3 bases and J by 0 bases, with 7 bases of the junction left unmatched. CDR3 length equals 18 residues. DNA of the CDR3: TGTGCCAGCAGCTTTCCTCGAGGACAGGGCTCTGGGGCCAACGTCCTGACTTTC. Protein: CASSFPRGQGSGANVLTF.

This rearrangement joins TRBV4-3 to TRBJ2-2; D is unclear. Trimming left V 4 bases short and J 4 bases short, with 10 bases between. From germline, CDR1 is LGHNA and CDR2 YSLEER. CDR3 length: 14 residues. CDR3 in amino acids: CASSRLTTTGELFF. The CDR3 DNA sequence: TGCGCCAGCAGCCGCCTCACTACCACCGGGGAGCTGTTTTTT.

This chain links TRBV11-3 with TRBJ2-1; tentatively, D is TRBD2 (5 bases). CDR1 SGHNT and CDR2 YENEEA come from the germline V gene. V was trimmed by 5 bases and J by 6 bases, leaving 11 bases between them. This CDR3 is built from 13 residues. The CDR3 region is CASSLMAGNEQFF. Here the CDR3 DNA reads TGTGCCAGCAGCCTAATGGCGGGCAATGAGCAGTTCTTC.

This chain connects TRBV19 to TRBJ1-1; unclear D gene. The CDR3 contains 14 residues. Per germline, CDR1 LNHDA and CDR2 SQIVND (reference sequence). Trimming left V 0 bases short and J 1 base short, with 6 bases between. The CDR3, as DNA: TGTGCCAGTAGTATAGATTCCAGGAACACTGAAGCTTTCTTT. Translated, it gives CASSIDSRNTEAFF.

V and J are TRBV19 and TRBJ2-4; 8 nucleotides match TRBD1. The CDR3 consists of 19 residues. The V segment lost 0 bases and the J segment 0 bases; nucleotides outside the gene matches: 10. Germline V CDR1 and CDR2: LNHDA, SQIVND (reference sequence). The CDR3 sequence is CASSIEAGGYILAKNIQYF. In nucleotides, the CDR3 is TGTGCCAGTAGTATAGAGGCAGGGGGCTACATTCTAGCCAAAAACATTCAGTACTTC. The full variable domain, completed using reference TRBV19 and TRBJ2-4, is DGGITQSPKYLFRKEGQNVTLSCEQNLNHDAMYWYRQDPGQGLRLIYYSQIVNDFQKGDIAEGYSVSREKKESFPLTVTSAQKNPTAFYLCASSIEAGGYILAKNIQYFGAGTRLSVL.

The chain recombines TRBV5-6 with TRBJ1-2; maybe TRBD1 (5 bases). The CDR3 consists of 14 residues. Trimming took 0 bases from V and 7 from J, leaving 13 bases between them. CDR1 and CDR2 from the germline V gene are SGHDT and YYEEEE. CDR3 sequence: CASSLVTGRSGYTF. The DNA of the CDR3 is TGTGCCAGCAGCTTGGTTACAGGAAGGTCTGGCTACACCTTC.

The J gene is TRBJ2-7, the V gene TRBV7-8; TRBD1 matches 10 bases. Germline CDR1 SGHVS, CDR2 FQNEAQ. The V and J ends lost 4 bases and 7 bases, in that order; junction bases with no gene match: 7. CDR3 length: 14 residues. CDR3 DNA: TGTGCCAGCAGCTCCAGACAGGGGGCGAGGGAGCAGTACTTC. This gives the protein CASSSRQGAREQYF.

The chain recombines TRBV9 with TRBJ2-7; D is perhaps TRBD1 (5 bases). Germline assignment: CDR1 SGDLS and CDR2 YYNGEE. The germline V and J ends were trimmed by 4 bases and 3 bases, with 14 bases remaining between them. The CDR3 runs to 14 residues. The CDR3 DNA is TGTGCCAGCAGCCCCGATGGGGCCGTCTACGAGCAGTACTTC. Amino acid sequence: CASSPDGAVYEQYF.

The rearrangement uses TRBV5-1 and TRBJ1-3; D ambiguous. This CDR3 region has 13 residues. The ends were cut back, 2 bases at V and 3 bases at J, with 6 bases in the middle. Germline values: CDR1 SGHRS, CDR2 YFSETQ. DNA of the CDR3: TGCGCCAGCAGCTTCCGTCTTGGAAACACCATATATTTT. Its protein is CASSFRLGNTIYF.